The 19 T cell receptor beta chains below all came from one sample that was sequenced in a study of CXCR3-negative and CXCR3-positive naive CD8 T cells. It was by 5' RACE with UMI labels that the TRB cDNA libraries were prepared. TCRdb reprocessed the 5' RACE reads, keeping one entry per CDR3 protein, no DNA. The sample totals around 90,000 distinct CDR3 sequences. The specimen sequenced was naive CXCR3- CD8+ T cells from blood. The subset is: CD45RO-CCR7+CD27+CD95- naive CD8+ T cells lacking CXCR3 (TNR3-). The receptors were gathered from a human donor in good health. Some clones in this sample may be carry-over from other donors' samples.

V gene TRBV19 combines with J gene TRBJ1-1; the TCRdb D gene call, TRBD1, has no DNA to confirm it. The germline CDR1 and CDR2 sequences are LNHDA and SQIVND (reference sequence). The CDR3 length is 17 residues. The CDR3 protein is CASNPHEGADIGTEAFF. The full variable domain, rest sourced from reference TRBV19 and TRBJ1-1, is DGGITQSPKYLFRKEGQNVTLSCEQNLNHDAMYWYRQDPGQGLRLIYYSQIVNDFQKGDIAEGYSVSREKKESFPLTVTSAQKNPTAFYLCASNPHEGADIGTEAFFGQGTRLTVV.

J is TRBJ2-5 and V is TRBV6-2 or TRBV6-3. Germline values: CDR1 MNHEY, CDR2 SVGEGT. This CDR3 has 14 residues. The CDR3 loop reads CASSYTREQETQYF.

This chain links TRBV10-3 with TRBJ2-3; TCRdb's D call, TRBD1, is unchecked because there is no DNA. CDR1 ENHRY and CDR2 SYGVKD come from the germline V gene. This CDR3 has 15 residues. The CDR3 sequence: CAISESPGNTDTQYF.

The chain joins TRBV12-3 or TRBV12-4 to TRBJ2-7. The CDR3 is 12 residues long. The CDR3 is CASTQATHEQYF.

This CDR3 reads CASSLWVAGSHEQYF. The chain uses TRBV7-2 and TRBJ2-7; absent DNA, TCRdb's TRBD2 call cannot be checked. The CDR3 contains 15 residues. Germline CDR1 and CDR2: SGHTA and FQGNSA.

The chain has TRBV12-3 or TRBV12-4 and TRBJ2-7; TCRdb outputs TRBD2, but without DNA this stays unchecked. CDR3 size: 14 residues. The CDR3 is CASSSGLLGYEQYF.

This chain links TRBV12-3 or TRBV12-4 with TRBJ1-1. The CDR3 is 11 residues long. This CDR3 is CASTPGGEAFF.

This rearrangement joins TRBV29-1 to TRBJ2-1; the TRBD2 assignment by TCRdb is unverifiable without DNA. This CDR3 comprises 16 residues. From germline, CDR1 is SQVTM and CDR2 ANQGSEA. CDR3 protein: CSAGWREGLERNEQFF.

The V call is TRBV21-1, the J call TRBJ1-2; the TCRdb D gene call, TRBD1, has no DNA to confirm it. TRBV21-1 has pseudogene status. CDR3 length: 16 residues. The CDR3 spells CASSTRDRADYYGYTF.

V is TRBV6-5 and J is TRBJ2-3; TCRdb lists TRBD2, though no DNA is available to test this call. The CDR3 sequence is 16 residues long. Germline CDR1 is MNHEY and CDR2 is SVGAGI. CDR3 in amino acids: CASSRLAGGPKDTQYF.

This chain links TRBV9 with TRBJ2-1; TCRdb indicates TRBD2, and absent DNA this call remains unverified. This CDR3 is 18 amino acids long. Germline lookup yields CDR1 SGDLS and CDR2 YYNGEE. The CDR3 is CASSVGRRTPGSYNEQFF.

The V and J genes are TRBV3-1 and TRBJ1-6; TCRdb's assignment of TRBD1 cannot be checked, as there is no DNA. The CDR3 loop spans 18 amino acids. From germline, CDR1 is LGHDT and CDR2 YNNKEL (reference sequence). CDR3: CASSQGDTMFNSNSPLHF.

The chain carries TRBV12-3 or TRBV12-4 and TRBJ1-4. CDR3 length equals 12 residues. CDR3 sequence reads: CASSYVEEKLFF.

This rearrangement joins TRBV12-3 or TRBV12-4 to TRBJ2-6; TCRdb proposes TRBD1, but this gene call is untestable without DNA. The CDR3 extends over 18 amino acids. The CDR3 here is CASSPEGQGTSGANVLTF.

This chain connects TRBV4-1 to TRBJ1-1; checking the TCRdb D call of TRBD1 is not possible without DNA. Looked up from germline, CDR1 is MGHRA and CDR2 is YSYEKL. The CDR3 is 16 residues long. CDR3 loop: CASSQVMGRTDTEAFF.

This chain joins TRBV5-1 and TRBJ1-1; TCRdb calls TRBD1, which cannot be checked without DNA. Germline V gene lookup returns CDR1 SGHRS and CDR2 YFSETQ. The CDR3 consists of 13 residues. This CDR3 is CASSRGAGTEAFF.

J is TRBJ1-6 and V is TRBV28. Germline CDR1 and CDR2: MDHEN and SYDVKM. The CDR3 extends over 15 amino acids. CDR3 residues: CASSLSGGNNSPLHF.

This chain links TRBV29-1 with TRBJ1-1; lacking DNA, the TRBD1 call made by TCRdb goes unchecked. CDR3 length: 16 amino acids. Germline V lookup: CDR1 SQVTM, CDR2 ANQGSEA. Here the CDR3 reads CSVVMGRRVDGTEAFF.

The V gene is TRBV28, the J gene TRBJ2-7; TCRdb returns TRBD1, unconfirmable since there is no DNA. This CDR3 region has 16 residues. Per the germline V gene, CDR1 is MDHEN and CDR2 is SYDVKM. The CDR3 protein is CASSSRFRRQSVEQYF. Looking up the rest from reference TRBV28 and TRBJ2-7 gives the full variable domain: DVKVTQSSRYLVKRTGEKVFLECVQDMDHENMFWYRQDPGLGLRLIYFSYDVKMKEKGDIPEGYSVSREKKERFSLILESASTNQTSMYLCASSSRFRRQSVEQYFGPGTRLTVT.